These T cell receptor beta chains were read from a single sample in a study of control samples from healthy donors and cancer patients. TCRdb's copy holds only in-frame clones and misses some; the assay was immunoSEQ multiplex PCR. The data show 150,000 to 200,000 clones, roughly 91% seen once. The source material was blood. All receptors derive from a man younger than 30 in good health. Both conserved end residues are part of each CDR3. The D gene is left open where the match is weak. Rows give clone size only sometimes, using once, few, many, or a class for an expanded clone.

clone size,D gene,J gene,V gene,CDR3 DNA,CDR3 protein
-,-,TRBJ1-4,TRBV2,TGTGCCAGTCTTCTGGCTAGAACAGGCGTAAATGAAAAACTGTTTTTT,CASLLARTGVNEKLFF
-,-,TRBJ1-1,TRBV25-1,TGTGCCAGCAGTGAATTAGACGGGGTGGCTGAAGCTTTCTTT,CASSELDGVAEAFF
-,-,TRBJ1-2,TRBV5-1,TGCGCCAGCCGCCTTGAGGACACTTCTACATATGGCTACACCTTC,CASRLEDTSTYGYTF
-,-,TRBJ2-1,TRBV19,TGTGCCAGTAGTCAGAGGGGACTCACCGAGCAGTTCTTC,CASSQRGLTEQFF
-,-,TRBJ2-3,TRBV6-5,TGTGCCAGCAGGGCCTCAGAGACAGATACGCAGTATTTT,CASRASETDTQYF
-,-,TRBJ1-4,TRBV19,TGTGGATCACGGGGCCTCGGTGCAACTAATGAAAAACTGTTTTTT,CGSRGLGATNEKLFF
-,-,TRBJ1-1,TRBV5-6,TGTGCCAGCAGCTTGGTTCGGAACATGAACACTGAAGCTTTCTTT,CASSLVRNMNTEAFF
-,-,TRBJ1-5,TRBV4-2,TGTGCCAGCAGCCAAGTGGGGAGCAATCAGCCCCAGCATTTT,CASSQVGSNQPQHF
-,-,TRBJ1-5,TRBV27,TGTGCCAGCAGTTTAGGTTGGGGTCAGCCCCAGCATTTT,CASSLGWGQPQHF
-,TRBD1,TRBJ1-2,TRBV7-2,TGTGCCAGCACCAATCCCGATGACCCCAGGGGGCTAAACTATGGCTACACCTTC,CASTNPDDPRGLNYGYTF
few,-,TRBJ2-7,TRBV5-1,TGCGCCAGCAGCTTGTTGGGGGCGGGTGAGCAGTACTTC,CASSLLGAGEQYF